This T cell receptor beta chain was identified in a study of T cell responses to AZD1222 COVID-19 vaccine. As regards this clone: Antigen specificity is unknown.

Study-wide findings and caveats: The study found vaccine-associated CD4 TCRs spanning spike, dominant at 160-218 and 743-854. It was only a handful of AZD1222 recipients who were seropositive at baseline.

Germline CDR1 reads GTSNPN; CDR2 reads SVGIG (reference sequence). V lost 2 bases to trimming and J lost 5 bases; unmatched junction nucleotides: 11. This CDR3 comprises 15 residues. Method: immunoSEQ multiplex PCR; TCRdb's copy keeps in-frame clones and lacks some. The sample has more than 95,000 clones; more than 75% are singletons. The receptor was isolated from an adult in good health. Sequences were derived from peripheral blood, sampled on day 0 of AZD1222 vaccination. This chain uses TRBV30 with TRBJ2-5, with 7 bases matching TRBD2. The chain's CDR3 is CAWSKGLGGRETQYF. The CDR3 region has the DNA TGTGCCTGGAGTAAGGGACTGGGGGGGAGGGAGACCCAGTACTTC. Using reference TRBV30 and TRBJ2-5 for the parts outside the CDR3, the full variable domain is SQTIHQWPATLVQPVGSPLSLECTVEGTSNPNLYWYRQAAGRGLQLLFYSVGIGQISSEVPQNLSASRPQDRQFILSSKKLLLSDSGFYLCAWSKGLGGRETQYFGPGTRLLVL.